This T cell receptor (beta chain) was sequenced in a study of blood T cell repertoires in COVID-19. Study in general: Acute and convalescent COVID-19 specimens originated in the United States, Italy and Spain.

Clinical histories supplied by participants themselves formed the basis of cohort assignment. Sequencing used immunoSEQ multiplex PCR; TCRdb keeps in-frame clones, though not all of them. The sample has 130,000 to 150,000 clones; roughly 90% are singletons. The germline CDR1 and CDR2 sequences are MDHEN and SYDVKM. Trimming took 4 bases from V and 4 from J, leaving 7 bases between them. This CDR3 is 13 amino acids long. The chain employs TRBV28 and TRBJ2-2, with D perhaps TRBD2 (5 bases). The clonotype was recovered from a woman aged 40 to 50 who had been exposed to COVID-19. The sample comprised PBMCs or T cells enriched from blood (not recorded which). CDR3 sequence: CASSYGVTGELFF. CDR3 nucleotides: TGTGCCAGCAGTTACGGGGTCACCGGGGAGCTGTTTTTT.